This T cell receptor (beta chain) was observed in a study of PD-L1 blockade in urothelial cancer. For the study at large: Prior chemotherapy regimens per patient numbered 0 to 3. Blood analysis was done at 3 weeks (second dose) and 6 weeks after treatment began.

Looked up from germline, CDR1 is SGHTA and CDR2 is FQGNSA. The CDR3 sequence is 13 residues long. After removal of 5 bases from V and 6 bases from J, the junction contained 3 bases not matched to a gene. Generated by immunoSEQ multiplex PCR, the TCRdb table keeps only in-frame clones and is missing some. The profile shows just under 45,000 clones, more than 75% of them singletons. Here the sequenced sample was PBMCs, taken around atezolizumab (anti-PD-L1) treatment. V usage is TRBV7-2 and J usage is TRBJ2-7; TRBD1 aligns across 11 bases. The receptor comes from a woman between 55 and 75 years old with urothelial cancer. The CDR3 loop reads CASSRDRGSEQYF. CDR3 coding DNA: TGTGCCAGCAGCCGGGACAGGGGGTCCGAGCAGTACTTC.